Here is one T cell receptor (beta chain) with its context. Its antigen is still unknown. Libraries were prepared by immunoSEQ multiplex PCR; TCRdb keeps only in-frame clonotypes and omits some of them. This table holds roughly 520,000 clones, about 96% found once. This sample stems from a study of shared clonotypes between healthy human individuals. Study-level information: CD4 naive and memory got three plates each, CD8 naive two, CD8 memory one. Study-wide results and limits: Clonotype sharing levels among donors were expected to vary with sequencing depth. About 4.5% of naive CD4 clonotypes were common to four donors.

This CDR3 comprises 17 residues. Trimming cost V 5 bases and J 2 bases; bases outside gene matches: 11. Germline assignment: CDR1 MNHNS and CDR2 SASEGT. The authors divided CD4+ cells into CD45RA+ naive and CD45RA-negative memory subsets. The receptor was derived from a woman in her thirties in good health. The V and J genes are TRBV6-1 and TRBJ2-7, with 11 bases identical to TRBD2. Sequencing was done on a sample of naive CD4+ T cells sorted from blood. Subset meaning: CD45RA+ positively selected. In nucleotides, the CDR3 is TGTGCCAGCAGTCAAGGGACTAGCGGACCCCGGGCCTACGAGCAGTACTTC. It specifies CASSQGTSGPRAYEQYF.